The following is a T cell receptor beta chain sequence with its context. Its target is not known. Trimming left V 6 bases short and J 4 bases short, with 22 bases between. CDR3 length: 17 amino acids. CDR1 and CDR2 (germline): KGHSH, LQKENI. The data derive from a study of radiation and T cells in renal cell carcinoma. Study-wide findings and caveats: Compared with controls, irradiated tumors showed greater TCR clonality.

The table came from immunoSEQ multiplex PCR; TCRdb's copy has only in-frame clones and leaves some out. Of 8,000 to 8,500 clones detected, around 61% appear once; the ten largest clones hold roughly 21%. Treatment indicated: treatment-naive control, cytoreductive nephrectomy. The chain uses TRBV18 and TRBJ2-4; D is perhaps TRBD2 (6 bases). The clonotype comes from a man aged 60 to 75 with renal cell carcinoma. Sample: tumor tissue, taken from a patient whose treatment was nephrectomy without radiotherapy. The CDR3 nucleotides read TGTGCCAGCTCCCATCCTGCAGCGGGTGGGATAAAAAACATTCAGTACTTC. Translation gives CASSHPAAGGIKNIQYF.